Below are 17 T cell receptor beta chains sequenced from a single sample in a study of tissue T cells after allogeneic stem cell transplantation. Generated by immunoSEQ multiplex PCR, the TCRdb table keeps only in-frame clones and is missing some. The repertoire consists of some 6,000 clones, with 59% occurring once and the leading ten covering just over 20%. The sequences come from tissue from the jejunum, collected at autopsy. Receptors were obtained from a male donor aged 60 or over with lung cancer.

The chain has TRBV3-1 (or the pseudogene TRBV3-2) and TRBJ2-1; 7 bases map to TRBD1. Germline trimming cut 5 bases from V and 4 bases from J; bases unmatched to any gene: 2. From germline, CDR1 is LGHDT and CDR2 YNNKEL (reference sequence). CDR3 length: 13 amino acids. The CDR3 is CASSWDSYNEQFF. The CDR3 nucleotides are TGTGCCAGCAGCTGGGACAGTTACAATGAGCAGTTCTTC.

The count of this clone is one. This chain links TRBV29-1 with TRBJ2-2; D is perhaps TRBD1 or TRBD2 (5 bases each). Trimming removed 7 bases from V and 7 bases from J, with 10 bases in between. This CDR3 has 11 amino acids. Germline V lookup: CDR1 SQVTM, CDR2 ANQGSEA. Here the CDR3 DNA reads TGCAGCGCAGATGGGGGCGGGGAGCTGTTTTTT. The encoded protein is CSADGGGELFF.

This sequence joins TRBV6-2 or TRBV6-3 and TRBJ2-1; TRBD2 aligns across 11 bases. The V gene end was trimmed by 2 bases and the J gene end by 4 bases; junction bases not matched to a gene: 7. The CDR3 covers 17 residues. Germline CDR1 MNHEY, CDR2 SVGEGT. Written as DNA, the CDR3 is TGTGCCAGCAGTTACGGGCGGGGACTAGCGGATTACAATGAGCAGTTCTTC. Encoded protein: CASSYGRGLADYNEQFF.

The chain carries TRBV29-1 and TRBJ2-1; 10 nucleotides match TRBD2. Trimming cost V 1 base and J 7 bases; bases outside gene matches: 10. Germline loops: CDR1 SQVTM, CDR2 ANQGSEA. The CDR3 consists of 16 residues. The CDR3 loop is CSVEAPSGRAGNEQFF. In DNA, the CDR3 is TGCAGCGTTGAAGCCCCAAGCGGGAGGGCAGGGAATGAGCAGTTCTTC.

V and J are TRBV6-6 and TRBJ2-3; D unresolved. Germline-derived CDR1 and CDR2 are MNHNY and SVGAGI (reference sequence). The V end was cut by 8 bases, the J end by 4 bases, with 10 bases between. The CDR3 length is 12 residues. This chain's CDR3 is CASLGYADTQYF. CDR3 coding DNA: TGTGCCAGCCTGGGCTACGCAGATACGCAGTATTTT.

In its sample, this clone was seen once. The rearrangement joins TRBV7-8 to TRBJ2-3; TRBD2 matches at 11 bases. The germline gives CDR1 SGHVS, CDR2 FQNEAQ. CDR3 length: 16 amino acids. The V and J ends lost 5 bases and 3 bases, in that order; junction bases with no gene match: 7. The CDR3 bases are TGTGCCAGCAGCAAACTAGCGGGAGTAGTAACAGATACGCAGTATTTT. Protein: CASSKLAGVVTDTQYF. The full variable domain, completed using reference TRBV7-8 and TRBJ2-3, is GAGVSQSPRYKVAKRGQDVALRCDPISGHVSLFWYQQALGQGPEFLTYFQNEAQLDKSGLPSDRFFAERPEGSVSTLKIQRTQQEDSAVYLCASSKLAGVVTDTQYFGPGTRLTVL.

The rearrangement joins TRBV7-9 to TRBJ2-3; D might be TRBD2 (5 bases). The CDR3 loop spans 16 amino acids. Germline V CDR1 and CDR2: SEHNR, FQNEAQ (reference sequence). Trimming took off 4 bases at V and 2 bases at J, with 16 bases between the two ends. The CDR3 sequence: CASSSFGGLLTDTQYF. CDR3 in DNA: TGTGCCAGCAGCTCGTTCGGCGGGCTACTCACAGATACGCAGTATTTT.

This clone appeared a few times. This sequence joins TRBV6-5 and TRBJ1-2, with 12 bases lining up with TRBD1. In germline, CDR1 is MNHEY, CDR2 SVGAGI. Losses at the gene ends were 5 bases for V and 13 bases for J; bases not matched to a gene: 8. The CDR3 is 13 amino acids. The CDR3 DNA sequence: TGTGCCAGCAGTCCCAACAGGGACAGGGGGCCCACCTTC. Translation gives CASSPNRDRGPTF.

By sample share, this clone is medium-sized. The CDR3 DNA reads as TGCGCCAGCAGCCAAGAAACAGCCGCGGGTCCTTACAATGAGCAGTTCTTC. This sequence encodes CASSQETAAGPYNEQFF. The genes are TRBV4-3 and TRBJ2-1; tentatively, D is TRBD2 (5 bases). Trimming cost V 0 bases and J 4 bases, with 16 bases left between them. There are 17 residues in the CDR3. Germline CDR1 reads LGHNA; CDR2 reads YSLEER.

The chain carries TRBV7-2 and TRBJ2-1; D possibly matches TRBD1 or TRBD2 (5 bases each). The CDR3 is 16 amino acids. Germline CDR1 and CDR2: SGHTA and FQGNSA. Trimming pared 3 bases from V and 1 base from J, leaving 13 bases between. The CDR3 protein is CASSLGVTLSYNEQFF. CDR3 bases: TGTGCCAGCAGCTTGGGGGTCACATTATCCTACAATGAGCAGTTCTTC.

This rearrangement joins TRBV5-1 to TRBJ2-1; D may be TRBD2 (5 bases). The CDR3 has 15 amino acids. Germline assignment: CDR1 SGHRS and CDR2 YFSETQ. Trimming cost V 4 bases and J 2 bases, with 13 bases left between them. CDR3: CASSRTPGTYNEQFF. CDR3 sequence (DNA): TGCGCCAGCAGCCGGACCCCCGGGACCTACAATGAGCAGTTCTTC.

This chain joins TRBV11-3 and TRBJ2-7, with TRBD2 matching 8 bases. CDR3 length: 16 amino acids. Germline V gene lookup returns CDR1 SGHNT and CDR2 YENEEA. V was clipped by 9 bases and J by 2 bases; unmatched bases: 15. The CDR3 coding sequence is TGTGCCAGACCCATTTTGGCGGGGGGACTCACCTACGAGCAGTACTTC. It encodes CARPILAGGLTYEQYF.

This clone has a handful of counts. V usage is TRBV4-2 and J usage is TRBJ2-2; D uncertain. From germline, CDR1 is LGHNA and CDR2 YNFKEQ. CDR3 length: 14 amino acids. Between the trimmed V and J ends, which lost 2 bases and 2 bases, there was a span of 6 bases. The CDR3 DNA reads TGTGCCAGCAGCCAATACCTTAACACCGGGGAGCTGTTTTTT. This gives the protein CASSQYLNTGELFF.

The chain carries TRBV15 and TRBJ1-2; D gene unclear. The germline V and J ends were trimmed by 5 bases and 2 bases, with 15 bases remaining between them. The CDR3 runs 15 residues. CDR1 and CDR2 from the germline V gene are LNHNV and YYDKDF (reference sequence). The CDR3 loop reads CATSERRGWNYGYTF. The CDR3 region has the DNA TGTGCCACCAGCGAGCGGAGAGGATGGAACTATGGCTACACCTTC.

By proportion, this clone is medium-sized. The V call is TRBV7-9, the J call TRBJ2-3; D might be TRBD2 (5 bases). There are 16 residues in the CDR3. Per the germline V gene, CDR1 is SEHNR and CDR2 is FQNEAQ (reference sequence). The V end was cut by 5 bases, the J end by 2 bases, with 17 bases between. CDR3 in DNA: TGTGCCAGCAGCACCCGAGGAGGTCTCTCCACAGATACGCAGTATTTT. Residues: CASSTRGGLSTDTQYF.

This clone was picked up one time. This chain uses TRBV18 with TRBJ2-1; 9 bases match TRBD2. Trimming removed 5 bases from V and 7 bases from J; junction bases left unmatched: 15. This CDR3 comprises 17 residues. Germline V gene sequence: CDR1 KGHSH, CDR2 LQKENI. The CDR3 DNA sequence: TGTGCCAGCTCAAGACCTCGTATGGCGGGAGGGATGAATGAGCAGTTCTTC. Encoded protein: CASSRPRMAGGMNEQFF. The full variable domain, completed using reference TRBV18 and TRBJ2-1, is NAGVMQNPRHLVRRRGQEARLRCSPMKGHSHVYWYRQLPEEGLKFMVYLQKENIIDESGMPKERFSAEFPKEGPSILRIQQVVRGDSAAYFCASSRPRMAGGMNEQFFGPGTRLTVL.

The genes are TRBV10-1 and TRBJ2-7; D is possibly TRBD2 (5 bases). Germline CDR1 and CDR2: WNHNN and SYGVQD (reference sequence). V shed 2 bases and J shed 4 bases, with 9 bases lying between them. The CDR3 length is 13 residues. The CDR3 region has the DNA TGCGCCAGCAGTGAGAGCGGTCAGTACGAGCAGTACTTC. As protein: CASSESGQYEQYF.